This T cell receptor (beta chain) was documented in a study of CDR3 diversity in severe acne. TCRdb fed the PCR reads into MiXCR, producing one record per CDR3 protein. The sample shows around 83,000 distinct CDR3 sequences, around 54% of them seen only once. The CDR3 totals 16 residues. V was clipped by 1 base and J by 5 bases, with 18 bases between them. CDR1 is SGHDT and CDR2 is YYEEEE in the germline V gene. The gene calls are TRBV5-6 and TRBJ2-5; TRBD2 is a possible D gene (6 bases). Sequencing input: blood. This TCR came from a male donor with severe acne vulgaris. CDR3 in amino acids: CASSLSSEVGRETQYF. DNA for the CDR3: TGTGCCAGCAGCTTGTCTAGCGAGGTGGGTCGGGAGACCCAGTACTTC.